The 20 T cell receptor beta chains in this list originate from one sample, sequenced in a study of blood T cell repertoires in COVID-19. Libraries were prepared by immunoSEQ multiplex PCR; TCRdb keeps only in-frame clonotypes and omits some of them. There are roughly 260,000 clones in the sample; 85% to 90% occur only once, and about 10% lies in the top ten. Sequenced: peripheral blood. These receptors were taken from a woman aged 25 to 39 with COVID-19, enrolled during active disease.

This clone was seen once. The rearrangement links TRBV3-1 (or the pseudogene TRBV3-2) to TRBJ1-4, with 12 bases lining up with TRBD1. Per germline, CDR1 LGHDT and CDR2 YNNKEL (reference sequence). There are 20 residues in the CDR3. After removal of 6 bases from V and 8 bases from J, the junction contained 22 bases not matched to a gene. CDR3 in amino acids: CASSPLPGQGADGDNEKLFF. The CDR3 DNA reads as TGTGCCAGCAGTCCACTACCGGGACAGGGGGCGGATGGGGATAACGAAAAACTGTTTTTT.

This clone was recorded only once. The junction departs from the called germline gene at one end, perhaps through a read error. The gene calls are TRBV28 and TRBJ2-7; 11 nucleotides agree with TRBD1. The CDR3 contains 14 residues. Germline lookup yields CDR1 MDHEN and CDR2 SYDVKM. CDR3 protein: CASREDRGQWERYF. CDR3 in DNA: TGTGCCAGCAGGGAGGACAGGGGGCAGTGGGAGCGGTACTTC.

The rearrangement joins TRBV19 to TRBJ1-1; maybe TRBD1 (6 bases). Trimming removed 8 bases from V and 2 bases from J, with 12 bases in between. Germline V gene sequence: CDR1 LNHDA, CDR2 SQIVND (reference sequence). CDR3 length: 13 residues. The CDR3 reads CASSGTYNTEAFF. The CDR3 DNA reads as TGTGCCAGTTCCGGGACATATAACACTGAAGCTTTCTTT.

The chain combines TRBV4-2 with TRBJ1-2; 8 bases line up with TRBD1. Germline V lookup: CDR1 LGHNA, CDR2 YNFKEQ. The CDR3 sequence is 16 residues long. With V trimmed by 3 bases and J by 4 bases, 10 bases remained unmatched. The CDR3 here is CASSQGVGQGAYGYTF. For the CDR3, the DNA is TGTGCCAGCAGCCAGGGGGTTGGACAGGGAGCCTATGGCTACACCTTC.

The CDR3 region has the DNA TGTGCCAGCAGTATTTGGGGTAGCGGGAGGGCCGGCGAGCAGTACTTC. Translating it yields CASSIWGSGRAGEQYF. The chain combines TRBV28 with TRBJ2-7; 11 nucleotides line up with TRBD2. After removal of 5 bases from V and 6 bases from J, the junction contained 12 bases not matched to a gene. Per germline, CDR1 MDHEN and CDR2 SYDVKM. The CDR3 has 16 amino acids.

This chain links TRBV5-8 with TRBJ2-7; tentative D call: TRBD1 (6 bases). Trimming removed 3 bases from V and 0 bases from J, with 13 bases in between. This CDR3 is 15 amino acids long. CDR1 SGHTS and CDR2 YDEGEE come from the germline V gene. As DNA, the CDR3 is TGTGCCAGCAGCTCCGGACAGTCCTACTCCTACGAGCAGTACTTC. Translating gives CASSSGQSYSYEQYF. Full variable domain (missing parts from reference TRBV5-8 and TRBJ2-7): EAGVTQSPTHLIKTRGQQATLRCSPISGHTSVYWYQQALGLGLQFLLWYDEGEERNRGNFPPRFSGRQFPNYSSELNVNALELEDSALYLCASSSGQSYSYEQYFGPGTRLTVT.

The chain employs TRBV4-2 and TRBJ2-1, with 14 nucleotides matching TRBD2. V was clipped by 1 base and J by 0 bases; unmatched bases: 2. Germline CDR1 reads LGHNA; CDR2 reads YNFKEQ. The CDR3 runs to 18 residues. The CDR3 bases are TGTGCCAGCAGCCAAGGACTAGCGGGGGGGAGCTCCTACAATGAGCAGTTCTTC. Protein sequence: CASSQGLAGGSSYNEQFF.

This clone showed up just a few times. This chain links TRBV6-5 with TRBJ1-5; D unclear. The V and J ends lost 7 bases and 2 bases respectively, with 6 bases between them. CDR1 is MNHEY and CDR2 is SVGAGI in the germline V gene. CDR3 length: 12 residues. In DNA, the CDR3 is TGTGCCAGCAAGAGGGGCAATCAGCCCCAGCATTTT. It is translated as CASKRGNQPQHF.

The chain has TRBV12-5 and TRBJ2-2; a weak D match, TRBD1 (6 bases). This CDR3 comprises 16 residues. Trimming removed 4 bases at V and 1 base at J, with 13 bases between. Germline V gene data show CDR1 as LGHNT and CDR2 as FRNRAP. The CDR3 here is CASGYPLGGNTGELFF. Written as DNA, the CDR3 is TGTGCTAGTGGTTACCCCCTAGGGGGGAACACCGGGGAGCTGTTTTTT.

Comments on this clone: One end of the junction varies from germline; a read error may be responsible. The gene calls are TRBV10-3 and TRBJ2-3; no reliable D call. This CDR3 spans 8 amino acids. Germline CDR1 and CDR2: ENHRY and SYGVKD. The CDR3 sequence is CNTDTQYF. CDR3 nucleotides: TGCAATACAGATACGCAGTATTTT.

The chain joins TRBV2 to TRBJ2-5; a possible D gene is TRBD1 (7 bases). The CDR3 length is 13 residues. Per germline, CDR1 SNHLY and CDR2 FYNNEI. Between the trimmed V and J ends, which lost 6 bases and 5 bases, there was a span of 13 bases. The CDR3 sequence is CASSKTGRETQYF. CDR3 bases: TGTGCCAGCAGCAAGACAGGGAGGGAGACCCAGTACTTC.

This clone occurred a few times. The J gene is TRBJ2-7, the V gene TRBV30; 8 positions match TRBD1. Per germline, CDR1 GTSNPN and CDR2 SVGIG (reference sequence). V shed 5 bases and J 3 bases; nucleotides not matched to a gene: 6. CDR3 length: 13 residues. The DNA for the CDR3 is TGTGCCTGGGACGCCGGGACAGGCTACGAGCAGTACTTC. As protein: CAWDAGTGYEQYF.

This clone was picked up one time. The V gene is TRBV3-1 (or the pseudogene TRBV3-2), the J gene TRBJ2-5; TRBD2 agrees at 10 bases. The germline V gene has CDR1 LGHDT and CDR2 YNNKEL (reference sequence). With V trimmed by 3 bases and J by 5 bases, 6 bases remained unmatched. This CDR3 contains 15 residues. CDR3 nucleotides: TGTGCCAGCAGCCACGGGACTAGCGCGTGGGAGACCCAGTACTTC. Protein product: CASSHGTSAWETQYF.

Here the CDR3 reads CASSEEDRGPLIGWETQYF. CDR3 in DNA: TGTGCCAGCAGTGAAGAGGACAGGGGGCCGTTGATCGGGTGGGAGACCCAGTACTTC. V usage is TRBV6-1 and J usage is TRBJ2-5, with 11 bases that match TRBD1. This CDR3 has 19 amino acids. V lost 1 base to trimming and J lost 5 bases; unmatched junction nucleotides: 15. Germline V gene lookup returns CDR1 MNHNS and CDR2 SASEGT.

V usage is TRBV12-3 or TRBV12-4 and J usage is TRBJ2-3; D unresolved. CDR3 length: 12 amino acids. Between the trimmed V and J ends, which lost 5 bases and 4 bases, there was a span of 7 bases. CDR3 protein: CASSRVADTQYF. CDR3 bases: TGTGCCAGCAGTCGGGTGGCAGATACGCAGTATTTT.

A word on this clone: Since a much larger clone is just one base distant, this may be a read error. The gene calls are TRBV7-9 and TRBJ2-7; D gene unclear. This CDR3 contains 11 residues. Looked up from germline, CDR1 is SEHNR and CDR2 is FQNEAQ (reference sequence). With 4 bases removed from V and 3 bases from J, the gap between germline ends came to 4 bases. The CDR3 region has the DNA TGTGCCAGCAGCTCAGACTACGAGCAGTACTTC. This encodes CASSSDYEQYF.

This chain joins TRBV24-1 and TRBJ2-2; 7 positions agree with TRBD1. The germline gives CDR1 KGHDR, CDR2 SFDVKD. The junction had 2 bases not matched to a gene; V was cut back by 2 bases and J by 0 bases. The CDR3 is 16 amino acids. The chain's CDR3 is CATSDWTGTNTGELFF. Written as DNA, the CDR3 is TGTGCCACCAGTGATTGGACAGGAACGAACACCGGGGAGCTGTTTTTT.

About this clone itself: This sample includes further DNA sequences coding for the same CDR3. CDR3 residues: CASSIGSSGEQFF. CDR3 bases: TGTGCCAGTAGTATAGGTTCGTCGGGTGAGCAGTTCTTC. The chain combines TRBV19 with TRBJ2-1; D gene unclear. V was clipped by 1 base and J by 9 bases, with 10 bases between them. The CDR3 has 13 residues. Germline assignment: CDR1 LNHDA and CDR2 SQIVND (reference sequence).

The CDR3 loop is CASSLVTSGSRTQYF. As DNA, the CDR3 is TGTGCCAGCAGCTTGGTTACTAGCGGGAGTCGTACGCAGTATTTT. The V gene is TRBV5-8, the J gene TRBJ2-3; TRBD2 matches at 11 bases. CDR1 is SGHTS, CDR2 YDEGEE, per germline. V lost 0 bases to trimming and J lost 8 bases; unmatched junction nucleotides: 5. The CDR3 runs to 15 residues.

The chain recombines TRBV12-3 or TRBV12-4 with TRBJ2-7, with TRBD1 matching 8 bases. V lost 5 bases and J lost 6; bases outside the gene matches: 6. This CDR3 has 13 amino acids. The CDR3 protein is CASSTGTGVEQYF. CDR3 sequence (DNA): TGTGCCAGCAGTACCGGGACAGGTGTCGAGCAGTACTTC.